A single T cell receptor beta chain is shown here with its context. The sample holds other DNA sequences that translate to the same CDR3. This entry comes from a study of OX40 agonist ivuxolimab in advanced cancers. The CDR3 length is 14 residues. Germline values: CDR1 SGHTA, CDR2 FQGNSA. With 1 base removed from V and 0 bases from J, the gap between germline ends came to 5 bases. Only in-frame clones appear in the TCRdb table, and some are missing; sequencing was by immunoSEQ multiplex PCR. The table shows around 80,000 clones, with approximately 89% occurring only once. The source material was CD4+ or CD8+ T cells sorted from blood, sampled in a trial of the OX40 agonist ivuxolimab. V is TRBV7-2 and J is TRBJ2-3; D remains unclear. This sequence was found in an adult with an advanced solid tumor such as melanoma, head and neck, liver or kidney cancer. The CDR3 spells CASSLDLSTDTQYF. CDR3 coding DNA: TGTGCCAGCAGCTTAGATCTGAGCACAGATACGCAGTATTTT.